These 26 T cell receptor beta chains were all obtained from the same sample, sequenced in a study of blood T cell repertoires in COVID-19. The assay was immunoSEQ multiplex PCR, and TCRdb's table has in-frame clones only and misses some. This sample has approximately 53,000 clones, with 75% to 85% found just once. Sequencing was carried out using peripheral blood. These receptor sequences come from a woman aged 55-69 years with acute or convalescent COVID-19.

J is TRBJ2-3 and V is TRBV9; 8 bases are shared with TRBD2. This CDR3 is built from 17 residues. Germline V CDR1 and CDR2: SGDLS, YYNGEE. V was clipped by 3 bases and J by 1 base; unmatched bases: 10. The CDR3 DNA reads as TGTGCCAGCAGCGGCGGGTCTCCAGCGGGGGGCACAGATACGCAGTATTTT. Protein: CASSGGSPAGGTDTQYF.

The chain recombines TRBV30 with TRBJ1-1; 9 bases map to TRBD1. Unmatched junction bases numbered 10, after V lost 5 bases and J lost 3 bases. Looked up from germline, CDR1 is GTSNPN and CDR2 is SVGIG (reference sequence). CDR3 length: 15 amino acids. CDR3 sequence: CAWAHRTGEDTEAFF. Here the CDR3 DNA reads TGTGCCTGGGCCCACAGGACAGGGGAGGACACTGAAGCTTTCTTT.

The rearrangement uses TRBV5-6 and TRBJ2-6, with TRBD1 identical over 8 bases. Per the germline V gene, CDR1 is SGHDT and CDR2 is YYEEEE. The CDR3 covers 17 residues. Trimming cost V 0 bases and J 4 bases; bases outside gene matches: 6. CDR3 in amino acids: CASSLDRGTAGANVLTF. CDR3 coding DNA: TGTGCCAGCAGCTTGGACAGGGGGACGGCCGGGGCCAACGTCCTGACTTTC.

The rearrangement joins TRBV12-3 or TRBV12-4 to TRBJ2-7, with TRBD1 matching 9 bases. This CDR3 has 13 amino acids. V was clipped by 5 bases and J by 3 bases; unmatched bases: 2. DNA for the CDR3: TGTGCCAGCAGTGGACAGGGGATCTACGAGCAGTACTTC. This gives the protein CASSGQGIYEQYF.

This clone showed up just a few times. This chain joins TRBV5-5 and TRBJ1-3, with D perhaps TRBD1 (6 bases). V shed 0 bases and J shed 2 bases, with 9 bases lying between them. The CDR3 length is 15 residues. Looked up from germline, CDR1 is SGHKS and CDR2 is YYEKEE (reference sequence). CDR3 nucleotide sequence: TGTGCCAGCAGCTTGGACAGGGCTGCTGGAAACACCATATATTTT. This gives the protein CASSLDRAAGNTIYF. The whole variable domain, remainder taken from reference TRBV5-5 and TRBJ1-3, is DAGVTQSPTHLIKTRGQQVTLRCSPISGHKSVSWYQQVLGQGPQFIFQYYEKEERGRGNFPDRFSARQFPNYSSELNVNALLLGDSALYLCASSLDRAAGNTIYFGEGSWLTVV.

The chain has TRBV4-1 and TRBJ2-1, with 12 nucleotides matching TRBD2. CDR1 is MGHRA and CDR2 is YSYEKL in the germline V gene. V lost 1 base, J lost 10 bases, and 2 bases stayed unmatched. CDR3 length equals 14 residues. The CDR3 region has the DNA TGCGCCAGCAGCCAAGGGGGGACTAGCGGGGAGCAGTTCTTC. This codes for CASSQGGTSGEQFF.

This clone showed up just once. The chain links TRBV6-5 to TRBJ1-2; 8 positions agree with TRBD1. This CDR3 spans 13 amino acids. J lost 8 bases, V lost 6 bases, and 8 bases had no gene match. Per the germline V gene, CDR1 is MNHEY and CDR2 is SVGAGI. The CDR3 bases are TGTGCCAGCAGGAAATCAGGGGGCGAGGGCTACACCTTC. As protein: CASRKSGGEGYTF.

This rearrangement joins TRBV7-9 to TRBJ2-1; the D is unclear. The V end was cut by 1 base, the J end by 9 bases, with 7 bases between. The CDR3 runs to 12 residues. The V gene's germline CDR1 is SEHNR and CDR2 FQNEAQ (reference sequence). This CDR3 is CASSLVLAEQFF. In DNA, the CDR3 is TGTGCCAGCAGCTTAGTATTGGCTGAGCAGTTCTTC.

The rearrangement uses TRBV6-5 and TRBJ1-6; possible D gene TRBD1, 5 bases. The germline gives CDR1 MNHEY, CDR2 SVGAGI. The CDR3 spans 13 residues. Trimming stripped 6 bases from V and 9 bases from J, with 12 bases between. The DNA for the CDR3 is TGTGCCAGCAGCCCAGGGTCCGTTTCACCCCTCCACTTT. Translation: CASSPGSVSPLHF.

The V gene is TRBV15, the J gene TRBJ1-1; D is ambiguous. The length of the CDR3 is 15 residues. Trimming left V 6 bases short and J 3 bases short, with 17 bases between. Germline values: CDR1 LNHNV, CDR2 YYDKDF (reference sequence). CDR3 DNA sequence: TGTGCCACCAGGGTGAACTTGGGCGGGGACACTGAAGCTTTCTTT. Translation: CATRVNLGGDTEAFF.

The CDR3 here is CASTPGLPRASNQPQHF. For the CDR3, the DNA is TGTGCCAGTACCCCCGGACTCCCAAGGGCAAGCAATCAGCCCCAGCATTTT. The rearrangement uses TRBV19 and TRBJ1-5; D not resolved. CDR3 size: 17 residues. CDR1 is LNHDA and CDR2 is SQIVND in the germline V gene (reference sequence). Trimming took off 7 bases at V and 1 base at J, with 20 bases between the two ends. The complete variable domain, with remaining parts taken from reference TRBV19 and TRBJ1-5, reads DGGITQSPKYLFRKEGQNVTLSCEQNLNHDAMYWYRQDPGQGLRLIYYSQIVNDFQKGDIAEGYSVSREKKESFPLTVTSAQKNPTAFYLCASTPGLPRASNQPQHFGDGTRLSIL.

This clone is a singleton in its sample. The chain couples TRBV19 to TRBJ2-1, with D maybe TRBD1 (6 bases). The CDR3 runs 13 residues. Between the trimmed V and J ends, which lost 2 bases and 8 bases, there was a span of 10 bases. Germline V gene lookup returns CDR1 LNHDA and CDR2 SQIVND (reference sequence). Written as DNA, the CDR3 is TGTGCCAGTAGTATAAAACAGGGCGATGAGCAGTTCTTC. Translated: CASSIKQGDEQFF.

The V and J genes are TRBV18 and TRBJ1-2; no firm D call. CDR1 and CDR2 (germline): KGHSH, LQKENI. V was clipped by 3 bases and J by 8 bases, with 10 bases between them. The CDR3 contains 12 residues. CDR3 loop: CASSPPVSGYTF. The CDR3 bases are TGTGCCAGCTCACCGCCCGTTAGCGGCTACACCTTC.

The chain uses TRBV6-1 and TRBJ1-6; perhaps TRBD1 as D (5 bases). The CDR3 sequence is 15 residues long. Trimming took 2 bases from V and 7 from J, leaving 12 bases between them. Germline CDR1 MNHNS, CDR2 SASEGT. The CDR3 DNA is TGTGCCAGCAGTGAAATCGACAGCCCCAATTCACCCCTCCACTTT. Translation: CASSEIDSPNSPLHF.

The chain joins TRBV7-9 to TRBJ2-1, with 9 positions matching TRBD2. The J segment lost 0 bases and the V segment lost 5 bases, leaving 5 bases of the junction unmatched. Germline CDR1 is SEHNR and CDR2 is FQNEAQ (reference sequence). The CDR3 spans 16 residues. CDR3 sequence reads: CASSPRSGSSYNEQFF. For the CDR3, the DNA is TGTGCCAGCAGCCCTCGTAGCGGGAGCTCCTACAATGAGCAGTTCTTC.

The V and J genes are TRBV5-8 and TRBJ2-3; D gene unclear. Trimming stripped 3 bases from V and 0 bases from J, with 8 bases between. Germline assignment: CDR1 SGHTS and CDR2 YDEGEE. The CDR3 is 14 amino acids. In DNA form, the CDR3 reads TGTGCCAGCAGCTCACCACATAGCACAGATACGCAGTATTTT. Its protein is CASSSPHSTDTQYF.

The chain joins TRBV5-1 to TRBJ2-7, with TRBD1 matching over 9 bases. J lost 2 bases, V lost 3 bases, and 9 bases had no gene match. Germline loops: CDR1 SGHRS, CDR2 YFSETQ. The CDR3 totals 16 residues. The CDR3 protein is CASSSTGRQGAYEQYF. The CDR3 region has the DNA TGCGCCAGCAGCTCGACGGGGCGACAGGGGGCCTACGAGCAGTACTTC.

This rearrangement joins TRBV7-8 to TRBJ2-7, with 7 bases lining up with TRBD1. V lost 6 bases and J lost 0; bases outside the gene matches: 5. The CDR3 sequence is 14 residues long. Per the germline V gene, CDR1 is SGHVS and CDR2 is FQNEAQ. As DNA, the CDR3 is TGTGCCAGCAGACAGACAGGGATCTCCTACGAGCAGTACTTC. This sequence encodes CASRQTGISYEQYF.

Note on this clone: Additional DNA sequences in this sample encode the identical CDR3. V and J are TRBV2 and TRBJ1-1; possible D gene TRBD1, 6 bases. The CDR3 totals 11 residues. V dropped 9 bases and J dropped 3 bases, with 8 bases sitting between them. Per the germline V gene, CDR1 is SNHLY and CDR2 is FYNNEI. CDR3 in amino acids: CASQGYTEAFF. The CDR3 DNA is TGTGCCAGTCAGGGGTACACTGAAGCTTTCTTT.

The gene calls are TRBV5-1 and TRBJ1-1, with 9 bases fitting TRBD1. The CDR3 has 17 amino acids. With V trimmed by 4 bases and J by 0 bases, 10 bases remained unmatched. CDR1 and CDR2 (germline): SGHRS, YFSETQ. In DNA form, the CDR3 reads TGCGCCAGCAGCCATTCCGGGACAGGGCCCATGAACACTGAAGCTTTCTTT. Amino acid sequence: CASSHSGTGPMNTEAFF.

CDR3 DNA: TGCAGCGTTAGCTACAGGGGGCTGCCCCAGCATTTT. Translating gives CSVSYRGLPQHF. The chain carries TRBV29-1 and TRBJ1-5; 9 bases are shared with TRBD1. This CDR3 spans 12 amino acids. Germline V gene lookup returns CDR1 SQVTM and CDR2 ANQGSEA. V shed 5 bases, J shed 9 bases, and the junction held 5 bases outside the gene matches.

The chain couples TRBV28 to TRBJ1-6; tentative D call: TRBD1 (6 bases). V gave up 8 bases and J gave up 14 bases, with 19 bases separating them. Germline CDR1 is MDHEN and CDR2 is SYDVKM. The length of the CDR3 is 13 residues. The CDR3 protein is CASGIQAEGALHF. CDR3 coding DNA: TGTGCCAGCGGAATACAGGCCGAGGGGGCCCTCCACTTT.

The chain has TRBV9 and TRBJ2-5; TRBD2 agrees at 10 bases. Trimming at V came to 0 bases and at J to 5 bases, leaving 10 bases not matched to a gene. The CDR3 is 17 amino acids. Germline CDR1 and CDR2: SGDLS and YYNGEE. This CDR3 is CASSVGGAGGPGETQYF. In nucleotides, the CDR3 is TGTGCCAGCAGCGTAGGAGGAGCGGGGGGGCCAGGGGAGACCCAGTACTTC.

This clone has just a few counts. The chain joins TRBV19 to TRBJ1-1; D is unresolved. The germline V and J ends were trimmed by 0 bases and 0 bases, with 5 bases remaining between them. This CDR3 is 14 amino acids long. The germline V gene encodes CDR1 LNHDA and CDR2 SQIVND (reference sequence). The CDR3 nucleotides are TGTGCCAGTAGTATAGATGGCCTGAACACTGAAGCTTTCTTT. Protein sequence: CASSIDGLNTEAFF.

This clone was counted once. The chain is built from TRBV4-1 and TRBJ2-5; D perhaps matches TRBD1 (6 bases). The germline V gene has CDR1 MGHRA and CDR2 YSYEKL. CDR3 length: 17 amino acids. The V end was cut by 5 bases, the J end by 2 bases, with 21 bases between. Here the CDR3 reads CASSSRYGGSLQETQYF. In DNA, the CDR3 is TGCGCCAGCAGCTCTAGATATGGGGGCTCTTTACAAGAGACCCAGTACTTC.

This sequence joins TRBV7-8 and TRBJ1-6, with a possible D match to TRBD1 (5 bases). The germline V and J ends were trimmed by 5 bases and 6 bases, with 17 bases remaining between them. This CDR3 is 16 amino acids long. Germline CDR1 is SGHVS and CDR2 is FQNEAQ. CDR3 nucleotides: TGTGCCAGCAGCCCCAACCGTAGGGGAGGTAATTCACCCCTCCACTTT. Translated: CASSPNRRGGNSPLHF.